This T cell receptor (beta chain) derives from a study of read filtering for tumor transcriptome and immune sequencing. This clonotype was observed many times. Molecular barcoded adaptors covering alpha/delta and beta/gamma chains were used on roughly 400 ng RNA. TCRdb re-called the reads with MiXCR, one entry per CDR3 protein. The sample shows 57,000 or so distinct CDR3 sequences, about a fifth of them seen only once. This receptor was taken from a donor at least 40 years old with multiple myeloma. Material for sequencing was a population of CD138-negative cells sorted from bone marrow.

CDR3 sequence (DNA): TGTGCCAGCTGGACAGGGGGTTCTGGGGCCAACGTCCTGACTTTC. Translated, it gives CASWTGGSGANVLTF. The rearrangement uses TRBV6-2 or TRBV6-3 and TRBJ2-6, with TRBD1 matching 10 bases. Germline V gene sequence: CDR1 MNHEY, CDR2 SVGEGT. This CDR3 is built from 15 residues. Germline trimming cut 8 bases from V and 1 base from J; bases unmatched to any gene: 2.